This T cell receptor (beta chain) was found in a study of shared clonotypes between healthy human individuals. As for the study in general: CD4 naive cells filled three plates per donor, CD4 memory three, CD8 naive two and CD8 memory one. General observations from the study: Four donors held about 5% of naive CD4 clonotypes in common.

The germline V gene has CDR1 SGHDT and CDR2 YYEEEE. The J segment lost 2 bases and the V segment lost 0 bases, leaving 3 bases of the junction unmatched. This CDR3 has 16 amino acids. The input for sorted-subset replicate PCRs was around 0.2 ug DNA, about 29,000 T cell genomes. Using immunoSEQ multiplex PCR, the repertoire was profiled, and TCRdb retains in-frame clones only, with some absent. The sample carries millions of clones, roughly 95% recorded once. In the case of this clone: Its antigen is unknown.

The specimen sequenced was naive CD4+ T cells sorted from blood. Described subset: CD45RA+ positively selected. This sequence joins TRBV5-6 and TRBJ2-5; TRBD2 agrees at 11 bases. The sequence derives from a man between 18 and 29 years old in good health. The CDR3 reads CASSLGTSGLQETQYF. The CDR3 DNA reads TGTGCCAGCAGCTTGGGGACTAGCGGGTTACAAGAGACCCAGTACTTC.